Following are 15 T cell receptor beta chains from one sample sequenced in a study of post-analysis software for immune sequencing data. Presence of unique molecular identifiers characterized the TCR beta cDNA libraries. TCRdb itself ran the PCR reads through MiXCR, one entry per CDR3 protein. This table holds 450,000 to 700,000 distinct CDR3 sequences, about 40% found once. Study-wide results and limits: A handful of TRBV segments were significantly more frequent in patients than in controls. TRBV5-6, TRBV5-1 and TRBV20-1 were among these segments.

The antigens these receptors bind are not known. Sequencing used blood. The source is a girl aged 10 to 17 with multiple sclerosis.

This chain links TRBV10-3 with TRBJ1-2; 8 bases map to TRBD1. The CDR3 totals 14 residues. The V and J ends lost 5 bases and 6 bases, in that order; junction bases with no gene match: 8. Germline CDR1 is ENHRY and CDR2 is SYGVKD. DNA for the CDR3: TGTGCCATCAGTCTCGGACAGGGTGGGGATGGCTACACCTTC. Translated: CAISLGQGGDGYTF.

In its sample, this clonotype was seen a few times. The V gene is TRBV27, the J gene TRBJ2-4; D not resolved. CDR1 and CDR2 from the germline V gene are MNHEY and SMNVEV (reference sequence). The V and J ends lost 3 bases and 7 bases respectively, with 10 bases between them. The CDR3 runs to 13 residues. CDR3 loop: CASSFGIQNIQYF. The CDR3, as DNA: TGTGCCAGCAGTTTTGGGATTCAGAACATTCAGTACTTC.

DNA of the CDR3: TGCAGCGTTGAGGAGGGGCGGCATGAGCAGTACTTC. It translates to CSVEEGRHEQYF. The gene calls are TRBV29-1 and TRBJ2-4; TRBD2 is a possible D gene (6 bases). Trimming stripped 3 bases from V and 13 bases from J, with 16 bases between. CDR1 is SQVTM and CDR2 is ANQGSEA in the germline V gene. The CDR3 consists of 12 residues.

This clonotype was detected only a few times. The CDR3 here is CASSPRNEQYF. In nucleotides, the CDR3 is TGTGCCAGCAGCCCCCGTAATGAGCAGTACTTC. This chain links TRBV12-3 or TRBV12-4 with TRBJ2-5; D ambiguous. Trimming took 6 bases from V and 11 from J, leaving 13 bases between them. There are 11 residues in the CDR3.

This clonotype was detected a few times. The chain combines TRBV7-2 with TRBJ2-7, with D unclear. Germline CDR1 and CDR2: SGHTA and FQGNSA. With 3 bases removed from V and 0 bases from J, the gap between germline ends came to 9 bases. The CDR3 spans 14 residues. Written as DNA, the CDR3 is TGTGCCAGCAGCTTTTTTCGCAACTCCTACGAGCAGTACTTC. Amino acids: CASSFFRNSYEQYF. Complete variable domain (other parts from reference TRBV7-2 and TRBJ2-7): GAGVSQSPSNKVTEKGKDVELRCDPISGHTALYWYRQSLGQGLEFLIYFQGNSAPDKSGLPSDRFSAERTGGSVSTLTIQRTQQEDSAVYLCASSFFRNSYEQYFGPGTRLTVT.

This clonotype was detected only a few times. The rearrangement joins TRBV7-3 to TRBJ1-2; 11 bases are a match to TRBD1. The CDR3 consists of 14 residues. Germline V gene data show CDR1 as SGHTA and CDR2 as FQGTGA. The trim removed 4 bases at V and 7 bases at J, leaving 5 bases unmatched. The CDR3 spells CASSSGQGAGGYTF. Written as DNA, the CDR3 is TGTGCCAGCAGCTCCGGACAGGGGGCCGGTGGCTACACCTTC.

The chain employs TRBV24-1 and TRBJ2-7; tentatively, D is TRBD1 or TRBD2 (5 bases each). The better agreement between TRBJ2-5 and the DNA end casts doubt on the J call. Looked up from germline, CDR1 is KGHDR and CDR2 is SFDVKD. This CDR3 comprises 19 residues. This chain's CDR3 is CATSDFRGAAGGVRETQYF. As DNA, the CDR3 is TGTGCCACCAGTGACTTTCGAGGGGCGGCCGGCGGAGTCCGGGAGACCCAGTACTTC.

This clonotype was seen just once. The CDR3 loop reads CASSLANRGLFVYGYTF. The CDR3, as DNA: TGTGCCAGCAGCTTAGCGAACAGGGGACTATTTGTCTATGGCTACACCTTC. This chain links TRBV7-8 with TRBJ1-2, with TRBD1 identical over 7 bases. Germline loops: CDR1 SGHVS, CDR2 FQNEAQ. The CDR3 runs 17 residues. Germline trimming cut 0 bases from V and 4 bases from J; bases unmatched to any gene: 11.

The chain employs TRBV6-5 and TRBJ1-2; possibly TRBD1 for D (5 bases). The CDR3 is 16 residues long. The V and J ends lost 2 bases and 6 bases respectively, with 19 bases between them. Germline CDR1 reads MNHEY; CDR2 reads SVGAGI. The CDR3 DNA reads as TGTGCCAGCAGTTACAATCCGCGGTATGGGGGTGATGGCTACACCTTC. Its translation is CASSYNPRYGGDGYTF.

This clonotype has a handful of counts. The chain has TRBV9 and TRBJ1-6; 7 bases are shared with TRBD1. CDR3 size: 15 residues. Trimming at V came to 0 bases and at J to 9 bases, leaving 6 bases not matched to a gene. Looked up from germline, CDR1 is SGDLS and CDR2 is YYNGEE. The DNA of the CDR3 is TGTGCCAGCAGCGTAGGGGTGACAGGGCTTTCACCCCTCCACTTT. It encodes CASSVGVTGLSPLHF.

The table lists this clonotype with a few counts. The chain uses TRBV5-6 and TRBJ2-5; D is tentatively TRBD1 or TRBD2 (6 bases each). V lost 2 bases and J 3 bases, leaving 11 bases between the germline ends. CDR1 SGHDT and CDR2 YYEEEE come from the germline V gene. The CDR3 has 14 residues. In DNA form, the CDR3 reads TGTGCCAGCAGCTTCGGGGGCCAAGAAGAGACCCAGTACTTC. It encodes CASSFGGQEETQYF. Variable domain in full (rest from reference TRBV5-6 and TRBJ2-5): DAGVTQSPTHLIKTRGQQVTLRCSPKSGHDTVSWYQQALGQGPQFIFQYYEEEERQRGNFPDRFSGHQFPNYSSELNVNALLLGDSALYLCASSFGGQEETQYFGPGTRLLVL.

Comments on this clonotype: At one boundary the junction diverges from the germline segment, which might be a read error. This sequence joins TRBV12-3 or TRBV12-4 and TRBJ2-3; 7 bases fit TRBD1. The CDR3 totals 14 residues. The CDR3 loop reads CASSLTGETDAQYF. CDR3 DNA sequence: TGTGCCAGCAGTTTAACAGGGGAAACAGATGCGCAGTATTTT.

This clonotype has just a few counts. J is TRBJ2-5 and V is TRBV12-3 or TRBV12-4, with 11 nucleotides matching TRBD2. Trimming took 5 bases from V and 5 from J; bases not matched to a gene: 16. The CDR3 runs to 18 residues. The CDR3 region has the DNA TGTGCCAGCAGTCCCTCGGGACTAGCGGAGAGAGGTGGGGAGACCCAGTACTTC. Its protein is CASSPSGLAERGGETQYF.

Details on this clonotype: At one end, the junction sequence differs from germline, possibly due to a read error. The chain employs TRBV14 and TRBJ1-1, with no clear D. This CDR3 spans 14 amino acids. Germline-derived CDR1 and CDR2 are SGHDN and FVKESK. The CDR3 sequence is CAGSQDRRSVKAFF. The CDR3 DNA reads as TGTGCCGGCAGCCAAGATCGTCGGTCAGTTAAAGCTTTCTTT.

As to this clonotype: Only one base separates this from a far larger clonotype, so it likely reflects a read error. The genes are TRBV7-9 and TRBJ2-3; D not certain. Germline values: CDR1 SEHNR, CDR2 FQNEAQ (reference sequence). The CDR3 has 11 residues. CDR3 region: CASSSTHTQYF. The CDR3, as DNA: TGTGCCAGCAGCTCCACACATACGCAGTATTTT.